This TCR beta chain was documented in a study of cytomegalovirus exposure and HLA in healthy donors. Study-wide findings and caveats: HLA restriction was apparent for most CMV-associated TCR beta chains in a later analysis. What a later analysis reportedly showed was that an Asian-associated ancestry cluster had fewer N-insertions than the 666-donor mean. The study put some 150 TCR beta chains on its list as cytomegalovirus-associated.

The sample holds a few counts of this clone. Antigen specificity is unknown. The CDR3 has 15 amino acids. V lost 0 bases and J 0 bases, leaving 7 bases between the germline ends. Germline V gene sequence: CDR1 SGDLS, CDR2 YYNGEE. The primer mix had 60 Vbeta and 13 Jbeta primers. Sequencing used immunoSEQ multiplex PCR; TCRdb keeps in-frame clones, though not all of them. The sample lists about 110,000 clones, 75% occurring once. The sequence derives from a male donor in good health and CMV-seropositive. The sample comprised PBMCs. This sequence joins TRBV9 and TRBJ2-1; D call uncertain. Here the CDR3 DNA reads TGTGCCAGCAGCGTAGCCCCCAGCTCCTACAATGAGCAGTTCTTC. Translation gives CASSVAPSSYNEQFF.